Listed below are T cell receptor beta chains from one sample, sequenced in a study of blood T cell repertoires in COVID-19. Produced via immunoSEQ multiplex PCR; TCRdb's table is partial and in-frame only. The sample yields over 80,000 clones, more than 70% seen once. Material: peripheral blood. These receptors originate from a woman in her fifties or sixties with acute or convalescent COVID-19. CDR3s include the opening cysteine and the closing phenylalanine or tryptophan. The D gene is left open where the match is weak. Expanded clones get a size class; other rows say once, few or many, or leave the size out.

v_gene	j_gene	abundance	d_gene	CDR3nt	CDR3aa
TRBV19	TRBJ2-1	-	TRBD2	TGTGCCAGTAGTATCAGCGGGGGGTTTTCGAATGAGCAGTTCTTC	CASSISGGFSNEQFF
TRBV15	TRBJ2-7	-	TRBD1	TGTGCCACCAGCAGAGATGCGGGACAGGGCTACGAGCAGTACTTC	CATSRDAGQGYEQYF
TRBV11-3	TRBJ2-2	-	TRBD2	TGTGCCAGCAGCTTAGGACGGGGGAGGGCCAGGGAGCTGTTTTTT	CASSLGRGRARELFF
TRBV10-3	TRBJ1-2	-	TRBD1	TGTGCCGCGACAGGGGACCTAAACTATGGCTACACCTTC	CAATGDLNYGYTF
TRBV10-1	TRBJ1-2	once	-	TGCGCCAGCAGTACCGGGGTCTCGAGCGGCTACACCTTC	CASSTGVSSGYTF
TRBV2	TRBJ2-7	-	-	TGTGCCAGCAGTGTTCAGGGAACAAGGTACGAGCAGTACTTC	CASSVQGTRYEQYF
TRBV25-1	TRBJ1-1	-	TRBD1	TGTGCCAGCAGTAGCCCGGGACAGATGAACACTGAAGCTTTCTTT	CASSSPGQMNTEAFF
TRBV29-1	TRBJ2-1	-	TRBD2	TGCAGCGTCGCCGGCCCCAGGACTAGCGGGTTCAATGAGCAGTTCTTC	CSVAGPRTSGFNEQFF
TRBV15	TRBJ1-5	-	TRBD1	TGTGCCACCAGCAGAGATGGGACAGGGTTCGGCAATCAGCCCCAGCATTTT	CATSRDGTGFGNQPQHF
TRBV19	TRBJ1-4	-	TRBD1	TGTGCCAGTAGTGCGACAAACAGGGGCCCCAATGAAAAACTGTTTTTT	CASSATNRGPNEKLFF
TRBV2	TRBJ2-3	-	TRBD1	TGTGCCAGCAATCCCGGGACAGGGGCCAGAGATACGCAGTATTTT	CASNPGTGARDTQYF
TRBV30	TRBJ1-1	once	-	TGTGCCTGGACCTCCCGGAACCAGGGCTCGGCTTTCTTT	CAWTSRNQGSAFF
TRBV4-1	TRBJ2-1	-	-	TGCGCCAGCAGCCAAGACCGCGGGATCCTCCGGGGCACCTACAATGAGCAGTTCTTC	CASSQDRGILRGTYNEQFF
TRBV18	TRBJ2-5	-	TRBD2	TGTGCCAGCTCACCTAGCGGGGGGCGCTTCCAAGAGACCCAGTACTTC	CASSPSGGRFQETQYF
TRBV27	TRBJ1-1	-	TRBD1	TGTGCCAGCAGTTTATCGGGACAGGGGGCGCATGCTTTCTTT	CASSLSGQGAHAFF
TRBV7-8	TRBJ2-7	few	TRBD2	TGTGCCAGCAGCTTGGGGCAGGGAGGGTCCTACGAGCAGTACTTC	CASSLGQGGSYEQYF
TRBV6-5	TRBJ1-6	-	-	TGTGCCAGCCTCAGGCGGGACCAAGGGAATTCACCCCTCCACTTT	CASLRRDQGNSPLHF